The clone carrying this T cell receptor (beta chain) showed up just once. What it recognizes is unknown. These data belong to a study of cytomegalovirus exposure and HLA in healthy donors. On the study more broadly: A prior study identified 117 million unique TCR beta sequences from roughly 180 million T cells.

Regarding the study as a whole: TCR beta sequences reportedly predicted the HLA-A and HLA-B alleles of most subjects accurately. Most sequenced TCRs were rare (though some public TCRs occurred in many donors). The study labeled 150 to 200 TCR beta chains cytomegalovirus-associated.

The study ran its PCR with 60 Vbeta and 13 Jbeta primers. The method was immunoSEQ multiplex PCR; TCRdb's version includes in-frame clones alone and lacks a portion of them. The sample includes about 130,000 clones, around three quarters of them seen just once. There are 16 residues in the CDR3. Germline loops: CDR1 SGHTA, CDR2 FQGNSA. V lost 2 bases and J 1 base, leaving 11 bases between the germline ends. The chain is built from TRBV7-2 and TRBJ2-2, with a possible D match to TRBD2 (5 bases). The receptor was isolated from a female donor in good health and CMV-seronegative. The sequencing sample was made of PBMCs. As DNA, the CDR3 is TGTGCCAGCAGCTTACTCAGGACTCGGAACACCGGGGAGCTGTTTTTT. Translated, it gives CASSLLRTRNTGELFF.